This T cell receptor (beta chain) comes out of a study of T cell responses to AZD1222 COVID-19 vaccine. Notes on this clone: The antigen is undetermined.

The protocol was immunoSEQ multiplex PCR, while the TCRdb copy is restricted to in-frame clones and leaves out a portion. Of about 72,000 clones listed, approximately 90% are singletons. The germline V gene encodes CDR1 SGHKS and CDR2 YYEKEE (reference sequence). V shed 1 base and J shed 0 bases, with 17 bases lying between them. The CDR3 has 18 residues. Study observations and caveats: Distributed over spike, vaccine-associated CD4 TCRs predominated at 160-218 and 743-854. When two AZD1222 doses had been given, Spike-specific TCR breadth and depth rose.

The V call is TRBV5-5, the J call TRBJ1-3, with a tentative D call TRBD1 (5 bases). This receptor was identified in an adult in good health. Sequencing was performed on peripheral blood, taken on day 0 of AZD1222 vaccination. The CDR3: CASSLRPGSALSGNTIYF. CDR3 DNA sequence: TGTGCCAGCAGCTTGAGGCCAGGGTCAGCCCTCTCTGGAAACACCATATATTTT.